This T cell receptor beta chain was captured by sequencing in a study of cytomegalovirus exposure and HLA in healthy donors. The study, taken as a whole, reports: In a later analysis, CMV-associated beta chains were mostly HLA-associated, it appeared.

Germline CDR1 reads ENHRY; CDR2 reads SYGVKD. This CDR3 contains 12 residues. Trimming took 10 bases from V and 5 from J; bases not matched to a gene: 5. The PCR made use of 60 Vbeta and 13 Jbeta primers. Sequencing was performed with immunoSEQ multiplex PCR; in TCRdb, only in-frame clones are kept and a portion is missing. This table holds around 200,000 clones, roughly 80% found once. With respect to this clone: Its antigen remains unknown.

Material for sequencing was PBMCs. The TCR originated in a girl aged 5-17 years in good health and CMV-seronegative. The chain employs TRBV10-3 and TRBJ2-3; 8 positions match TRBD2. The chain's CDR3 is CATREGGDTQYF. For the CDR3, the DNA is TGTGCCACACGGGAGGGGGGAGATACGCAGTATTTT.